This TCR beta chain was recovered during a study of molecular identifiers for immune sequencing clone quantification. TCRdb called the PCR reads again in MiXCR, with one record for every CDR3 protein. Of 37,000 or so distinct CDR3 sequences in the sample, 24% were seen once. This clonotype was observed at least ten times. Its specificity is not known. V gave up 2 bases and J gave up 0 bases; unmatched junction bases: 11. The CDR3 loop spans 18 amino acids. Germline assignment: CDR1 DFQATT and CDR2 SNEGSKA (reference sequence). Overall study results and limits: Highly expanded clone sizes could end up underestimated if a barcode were shared by identical TCR molecules.

The authors sorted naive CD8 T cells as CD8+CD4-CCR7+CD45RA+. The chain employs TRBV20-1 and TRBJ2-1; TRBD2 aligns across 9 bases. Material for sequencing was naive CD8+ T cells from blood, with Jurkat cell RNA spiked in. Regarding subset: FACS-sorted CD8+CD4-CCR7+CD45RA+ naive T cells. This clonotype originated in a human donor in good health. Some libraries in this study had Jurkat cell RNA spiked in. CDR3 sequence: CSARPTSGWALSYNEQFF. For the CDR3, the DNA is TGCAGTGCTAGACCTACTAGCGGGTGGGCCCTCTCCTACAATGAGCAGTTCTTC.